Below, 23 T cell receptor beta chains from the same sample are listed, as sequenced in a study of blood T cell repertoires in COVID-19. Measured with immunoSEQ multiplex PCR; TCRdb has only the in-frame clones, and not every one. The sample shows tens of thousands of clones, roughly four fifths of them seen only once. The sample was peripheral blood. All receptors come from a man between 60 and 75 years old with acute or convalescent COVID-19.

V is TRBV27 and J is TRBJ2-7; TRBD2 is a possible D gene (6 bases). CDR1 and CDR2 (germline): MNHEY, SMNVEV (reference sequence). With 6 bases removed from V and 0 bases from J, the gap between germline ends came to 9 bases. This CDR3 is 13 amino acids long. The CDR3 protein is CASRSGPSYEQYF. CDR3 bases: TGTGCCAGCAGAAGCGGGCCCTCCTACGAGCAGTACTTC.

V and J are TRBV18 and TRBJ1-1; TRBD1 is a possible D gene (5 bases). The V and J ends lost 6 bases and 6 bases respectively, with 8 bases between them. Germline lookup yields CDR1 KGHSH and CDR2 LQKENI. The CDR3 is 11 amino acids. The CDR3 loop is CASSRDAEAFF. The DNA of the CDR3 is TGTGCCAGCTCGCGGGACGCTGAAGCTTTCTTT.

The rearrangement links TRBV9 to TRBJ2-3; 12 bases align to TRBD2. This CDR3 comprises 18 residues. Germline CDR1 and CDR2: SGDLS and YYNGEE. V lost 0 bases to trimming and J lost 0 bases; unmatched junction nucleotides: 5. In DNA, the CDR3 is TGTGCCAGCAGCGTAGGTCTAGCGGGAGGGCCTAGCACAGATACGCAGTATTTT. The encoded protein is CASSVGLAGGPSTDTQYF.

This chain joins TRBV3-1 (or the pseudogene TRBV3-2) and TRBJ2-7, with 11 bases that match TRBD2. Germline V CDR1 and CDR2: LGHDT, YNNKEL (reference sequence). The CDR3 is made up of 16 amino acids. With 0 bases clipped from V and 3 bases from J, the junction kept 4 bases outside the gene matches. The CDR3 DNA is TGTGCCAGCAGCCAAGAGGGGACTAGCGGTCTCTACGAGCAGTACTTC. Its protein product is CASSQEGTSGLYEQYF.

The chain links TRBV25-1 to TRBJ2-7; tentatively, D is TRBD2 (6 bases). CDR1 and CDR2 from the germline V gene are MGHDK and SYGVNS. The V end was cut by 4 bases, the J end by 2 bases, with 12 bases between. This CDR3 comprises 14 residues. The CDR3 DNA follows: TGTGCCAGCAGTGGGGCGGGAAGCACCTACGAGCAGTACTTC. It translates to CASSGAGSTYEQYF.

The chain joins TRBV9 to TRBJ1-1; possibly TRBD1 for D (6 bases). CDR1 SGDLS and CDR2 YYNGEE come from the germline V gene. The CDR3 is made up of 16 amino acids. V was trimmed by 0 bases and J by 0 bases, leaving 12 bases between them. CDR3 sequence (DNA): TGTGCCAGCAGCGTAGCGTCCAGGGGAATGAACACTGAAGCTTTCTTT. The encoded protein is CASSVASRGMNTEAFF.

The CDR3 nucleotides are TGTGCCACCAGACACCCCTATCGGGAGGGCCAGTCCAAAAACATTCAGTACTTC. Amino acids: CATRHPYREGQSKNIQYF. The chain couples TRBV15 to TRBJ2-4; the match to TRBD2 covers 8 bases. V dropped 6 bases and J dropped 2; count of bases not matched to a gene: 15. The CDR3 has 18 residues. Germline V gene lookup returns CDR1 LNHNV and CDR2 YYDKDF (reference sequence). The whole variable domain, remainder taken from reference TRBV15 and TRBJ2-4, is DAMVIQNPRYQVTQFGKPVTLSCSQTLNHNVMYWYQQKSSQAPKLLFHYYDKDFNNEADTPDNFQSRRPNTSFCFLDIRSPGLGDTAMYLCATRHPYREGQSKNIQYFGAGTRLSVL.

The chain is built from TRBV6-1 and TRBJ2-2, with 7 bases matching TRBD1. Germline-derived CDR1 and CDR2 are MNHNS and SASEGT. Trimming removed 2 bases from V and 6 bases from J; junction bases left unmatched: 9. This CDR3 has 16 residues. CDR3 protein: CASSEIGTAIAGELFF. For the CDR3, the DNA is TGTGCCAGCAGTGAAATTGGGACAGCCATCGCCGGGGAGCTGTTTTTT.

This chain links TRBV6-2 or TRBV6-3 with TRBJ1-2; D not resolved. Trimming stripped 3 bases from V and 4 bases from J, with 6 bases between. Germline V lookup: CDR1 MNHEY, CDR2 SVGEGT. The CDR3 is 12 residues long. DNA of the CDR3: TGTGCCAGCAGTTATCCCCGCTATGGCTACACCTTC. Residues: CASSYPRYGYTF.

The chain joins TRBV7-6 to TRBJ2-1; 13 bases fit TRBD2. Germline loops: CDR1 SGHVS, CDR2 FNYEAQ. V dropped 2 bases and J dropped 8; count of bases not matched to a gene: 6. The CDR3 is 16 amino acids. The CDR3 loop reads CASSLFGLAGVDEQFF. The CDR3 DNA sequence: TGTGCCAGCAGCTTATTTGGACTAGCGGGAGTTGATGAGCAGTTCTTC.

Here the CDR3 DNA reads TGTGCCAGCAGTTTCGGGACAGCGAGACAAGAGACCCAGTACTTC. Its protein is CASSFGTARQETQYF. V usage is TRBV28 and J usage is TRBJ2-5, with 7 positions matching TRBD1. Germline CDR1 reads MDHEN; CDR2 reads SYDVKM. The CDR3 loop spans 15 amino acids. After removal of 3 bases from V and 2 bases from J, the junction contained 6 bases not matched to a gene.

The rearrangement links TRBV10-3 to TRBJ1-6; 10 nucleotides align to TRBD1. With 2 bases clipped from V and 9 bases from J, the junction kept 10 bases outside the gene matches. The CDR3 is 17 amino acids. Germline assignment: CDR1 ENHRY and CDR2 SYGVKD. CDR3 loop: CAISEAGQGVMSSPLHF. In DNA form, the CDR3 reads TGTGCCATCAGTGAGGCAGGACAGGGGGTCATGAGTTCACCCCTCCACTTT.

This chain links TRBV10-3 with TRBJ1-2; 8 bases are a match to TRBD1. The V segment lost 3 bases and the J segment 4 bases; nucleotides outside the gene matches: 4. The V gene's germline CDR1 is ENHRY and CDR2 SYGVKD. The CDR3 is 14 residues long. The CDR3 nucleotides read TGTGCCATCAGTGAACAGGGGGAAGTCTATGGCTACACCTTC. This gives the protein CAISEQGEVYGYTF.

In nucleotides, the CDR3 is TGTGCCAGCACCATAGCCGCGTCGAAGTCCGGGGAGCTGTTTTTT. It yields the protein CASTIAASKSGELFF. The chain has TRBV13 and TRBJ2-2, with D uncertain. The CDR3 contains 15 residues. V dropped 7 bases and J dropped 6 bases, with 18 bases sitting between them. Germline-derived CDR1 and CDR2 are PRHDT and FYEKMQ (reference sequence).

In this sample, this clone turned up a few times. This sequence joins TRBV29-1 and TRBJ1-5; D gene unclear. V lost 4 bases to trimming and J lost 0 bases, with 4 bases between them. Germline CDR1 reads SQVTM; CDR2 reads ANQGSEA. CDR3 length: 12 residues. CDR3 region: CSVGVSNQPQHF. In DNA, the CDR3 is TGCAGCGTTGGAGTTAGCAATCAGCCCCAGCATTTT. Combining the CDR3 with reference TRBV29-1 and TRBJ1-5 gives the whole variable domain SAVISQKPSRDICQRGTSLTIQCQVDSQVTMMFWYRQQPGQSLTLIATANQGSEATYESGFVIDKFPISRPNLTFSTLTVSNMSPEDSSIYLCSVGVSNQPQHFGDGTRLSIL.

V gene TRBV6-5 combines with J gene TRBJ1-6; D gene uncertain. The V gene's germline CDR1 is MNHEY and CDR2 SVGAGI. Trimming pared 5 bases from V and 0 bases from J, leaving 8 bases between. The CDR3 has 15 amino acids. CDR3 protein: CASSPLLSYNSPLHF. For the CDR3, the DNA is TGTGCCAGCAGTCCGTTACTCTCCTATAATTCACCCCTCCACTTT.

This clone has a handful of counts. The chain employs TRBV2 and TRBJ2-1, with TRBD2 identical over 7 bases. The J segment lost 6 bases and the V segment lost 6 bases, leaving 14 bases of the junction unmatched. In germline, CDR1 is SNHLY, CDR2 FYNNEI. CDR3 length: 16 amino acids. CDR3 coding DNA: TGTGCCAGCAGGCCAGGGAGGGCGGTAAGAGGCAATGAGCAGTTCTTC. Translated, it gives CASRPGRAVRGNEQFF.

The chain is built from TRBV10-2 and TRBJ2-7; 7 bases line up with TRBD2. J gave up 3 bases and V 8 bases, and 7 bases lay outside the gene matches. This CDR3 region has 13 residues. Per the germline V gene, CDR1 is WSHSY and CDR2 is SAAADI. The CDR3 here is CASGSGKDYEQYF. In nucleotides, the CDR3 is TGCGCCAGCGGAAGCGGGAAAGACTACGAGCAGTACTTC.

The chain uses TRBV7-2 and TRBJ1-2, with no clear D. Looked up from germline, CDR1 is SGHTA and CDR2 is FQGNSA. CDR3 length equals 16 residues. Between the trimmed V and J ends, which lost 1 base and 8 bases, there was a span of 20 bases. CDR3 nucleotide sequence: TGTGCCAGCAGCTTAGATCGGGGTGGGAGACTAAAGGGCTACACCTTC. Translation: CASSLDRGGRLKGYTF.

This clone appeared once. V and J are TRBV25-1 and TRBJ2-5; TRBD1 agrees at 8 bases. There are 17 residues in the CDR3. J was trimmed by 1 base and V by 2 bases; bases with no gene match: 9. The germline V gene has CDR1 MGHDK and CDR2 SYGVNS. This chain's CDR3 is CASSETRTGFSQETQYF. The CDR3 DNA reads TGTGCCAGCAGTGAAACGAGGACAGGGTTCTCCCAAGAGACCCAGTACTTC.

The V and J genes are TRBV10-3 and TRBJ1-4, with TRBD1 matching 8 bases. This CDR3 comprises 14 residues. Germline-derived CDR1 and CDR2 are ENHRY and SYGVKD. With 5 bases clipped from V and 5 bases from J, the junction kept 4 bases outside the gene matches. CDR3 in DNA: TGTGCCATCAGTTCGACAGGGGTGAATGAAAAACTGTTTTTT. This codes for CAISSTGVNEKLFF.

The chain recombines TRBV20-1 with TRBJ1-5; TRBD1 matches at 12 bases. The germline V gene has CDR1 DFQATT and CDR2 SNEGSKA (reference sequence). CDR3 length: 15 amino acids. V was clipped by 3 bases and J by 6 bases; unmatched bases: 6. This chain's CDR3 is CSASLGTGGPQPQHF. DNA of the CDR3: TGCAGTGCTAGTCTCGGGACAGGGGGCCCTCAGCCCCAGCATTTT.

V gene TRBV29-1 combines with J gene TRBJ2-7; D possibly corresponds to TRBD1 (6 bases). The germline V gene encodes CDR1 SQVTM and CDR2 ANQGSEA. V lost 7 bases to trimming and J lost 1 base, with 14 bases between them. The CDR3 length is 13 residues. As DNA, the CDR3 is TGCAGCGCCGAGGACAGCCTGTCCTACGAGCAGTACTTC. Translating gives CSAEDSLSYEQYF.